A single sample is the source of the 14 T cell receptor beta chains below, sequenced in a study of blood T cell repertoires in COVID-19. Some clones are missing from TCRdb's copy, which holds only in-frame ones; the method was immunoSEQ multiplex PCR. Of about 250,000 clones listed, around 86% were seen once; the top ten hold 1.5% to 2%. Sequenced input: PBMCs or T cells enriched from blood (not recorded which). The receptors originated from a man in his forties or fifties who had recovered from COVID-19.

The CDR3 nucleotides are TGTGCCAGCAGCAGTTTTGGGCAGGGCACAGATACGCAGTATTTT. Encoded protein: CASSSFGQGTDTQYF. The rearrangement joins TRBV28 to TRBJ2-3; D call uncertain. Trimming took 6 bases from V and 1 from J, leaving 14 bases between them. The CDR3 is made up of 15 amino acids. CDR1 is MDHEN, CDR2 SYDVKM, per germline.

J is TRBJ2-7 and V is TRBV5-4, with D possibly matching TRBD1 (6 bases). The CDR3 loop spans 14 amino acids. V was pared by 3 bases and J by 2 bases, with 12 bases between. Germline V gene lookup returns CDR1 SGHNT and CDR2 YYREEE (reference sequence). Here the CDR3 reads CASSYRDNPYEQYF. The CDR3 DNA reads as TGTGCCAGCAGCTACCGGGACAACCCCTACGAGCAGTACTTC.

CDR3 in DNA: TGCGCCAGCAGTCAAGGTCGTCGGCGGCAGGGCGACTATGGCTACACCTTC. Protein: CASSQGRRRQGDYGYTF. The chain has TRBV23-1 and TRBJ1-2, with D possibly being TRBD1 (5 bases). TRBV23-1 qualifies as an ORF whose function is uncertain. CDR3 length equals 17 residues. The V end lost 2 bases, the J end lost 3 bases, and 19 bases lay between the germline ends.

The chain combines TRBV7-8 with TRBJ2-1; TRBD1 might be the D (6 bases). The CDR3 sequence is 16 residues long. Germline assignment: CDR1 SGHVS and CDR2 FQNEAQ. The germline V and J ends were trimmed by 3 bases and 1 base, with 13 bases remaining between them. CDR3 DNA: TGTGCCAGCAGCTTCCCACAGGGTTCATCCTACAATGAGCAGTTCTTC. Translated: CASSFPQGSSYNEQFF.

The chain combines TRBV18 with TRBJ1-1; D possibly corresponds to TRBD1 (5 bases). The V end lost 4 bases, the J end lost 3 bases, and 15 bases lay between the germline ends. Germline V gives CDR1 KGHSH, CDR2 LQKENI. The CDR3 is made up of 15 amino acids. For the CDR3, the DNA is TGTGCCAGCTCACATTCTTCTCGGGGGTACACTGAAGCTTTCTTT. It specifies CASSHSSRGYTEAFF.

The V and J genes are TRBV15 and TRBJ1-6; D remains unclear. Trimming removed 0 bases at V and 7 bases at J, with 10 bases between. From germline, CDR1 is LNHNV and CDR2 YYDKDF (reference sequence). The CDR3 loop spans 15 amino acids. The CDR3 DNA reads TGTGCCACCAGCAGAGATCGGGCGGGGAATTCACCCCTCCACTTT. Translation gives CATSRDRAGNSPLHF.

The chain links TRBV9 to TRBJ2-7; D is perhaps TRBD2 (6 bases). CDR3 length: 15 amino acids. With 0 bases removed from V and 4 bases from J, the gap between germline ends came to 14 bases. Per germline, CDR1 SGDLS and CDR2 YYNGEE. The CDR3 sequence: CASSVAAGTEYEQYF. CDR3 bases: TGTGCCAGCAGCGTAGCGGCAGGGACTGAGTACGAGCAGTACTTC.

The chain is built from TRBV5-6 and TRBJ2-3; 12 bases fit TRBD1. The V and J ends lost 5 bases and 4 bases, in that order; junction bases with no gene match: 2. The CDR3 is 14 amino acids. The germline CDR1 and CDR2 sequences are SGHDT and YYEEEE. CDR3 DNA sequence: TGTGCCAGCAGAGGGACAGGGGGCCCAGATACGCAGTATTTT. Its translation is CASRGTGGPDTQYF.

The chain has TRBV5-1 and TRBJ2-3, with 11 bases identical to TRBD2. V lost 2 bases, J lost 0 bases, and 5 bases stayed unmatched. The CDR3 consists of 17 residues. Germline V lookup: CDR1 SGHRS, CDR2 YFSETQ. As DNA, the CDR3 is TGCGCCAGCAGCTTCACTAGCGGGAGCCATAGCACAGATACGCAGTATTTT. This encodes CASSFTSGSHSTDTQYF.

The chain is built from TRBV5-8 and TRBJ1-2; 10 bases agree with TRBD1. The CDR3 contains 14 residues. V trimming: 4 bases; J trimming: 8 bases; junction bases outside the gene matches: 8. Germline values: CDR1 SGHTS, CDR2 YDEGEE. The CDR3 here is CASSHRDRGDGYTF. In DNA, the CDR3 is TGTGCCAGCAGCCACCGGGACAGGGGTGACGGCTACACCTTC.

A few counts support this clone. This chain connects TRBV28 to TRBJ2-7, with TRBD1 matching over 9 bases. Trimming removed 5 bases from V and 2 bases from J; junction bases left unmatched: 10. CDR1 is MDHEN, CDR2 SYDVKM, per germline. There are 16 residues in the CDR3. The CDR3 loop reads CASSLNPGQGAYEQYF. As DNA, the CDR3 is TGTGCCAGCAGTCTCAACCCGGGACAGGGAGCCTACGAGCAGTACTTC. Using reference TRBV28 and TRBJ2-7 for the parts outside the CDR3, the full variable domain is DVKVTQSSRYLVKRTGEKVFLECVQDMDHENMFWYRQDPGLGLRLIYFSYDVKMKEKGDIPEGYSVSREKKERFSLILESASTNQTSMYLCASSLNPGQGAYEQYFGPGTRLTVT.

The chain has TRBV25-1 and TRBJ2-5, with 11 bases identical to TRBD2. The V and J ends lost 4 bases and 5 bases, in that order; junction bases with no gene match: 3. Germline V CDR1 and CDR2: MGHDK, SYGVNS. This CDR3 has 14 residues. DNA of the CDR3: TGTGCCAGCAGTGTTAGCGGGGGGGCGGAGACCCAGTACTTC. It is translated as CASSVSGGAETQYF.

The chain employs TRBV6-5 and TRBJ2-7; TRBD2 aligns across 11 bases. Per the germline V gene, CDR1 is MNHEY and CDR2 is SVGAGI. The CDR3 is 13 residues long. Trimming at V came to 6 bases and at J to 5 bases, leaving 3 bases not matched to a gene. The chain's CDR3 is CASRVAGGNEQYF. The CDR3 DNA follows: TGTGCCAGCAGGGTAGCGGGAGGGAACGAGCAGTACTTC.

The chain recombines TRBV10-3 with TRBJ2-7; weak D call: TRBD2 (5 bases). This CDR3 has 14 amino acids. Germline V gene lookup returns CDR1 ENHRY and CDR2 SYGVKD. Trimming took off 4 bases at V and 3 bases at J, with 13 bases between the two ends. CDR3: CAISGRAEGYEQYF. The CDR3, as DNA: TGTGCCATCAGTGGAAGAGCGGAAGGCTACGAGCAGTACTTC.